Following are 18 T cell receptor beta chains from one sample sequenced in a study of T cells after yellow fever vaccination (dated by TCRdb to the late 2010s). What this sample's treatment or condition label stands for: live attenuated yellow fever vaccine strain. To prepare the library, 5' RACE was applied. The sequencer listed for this sample is Illumina HiSeq 2500. TCRdb's own reprocessing of the public reads used fastp at Q25 and MiXCR and kept productive beta chains. Each entry merges the rows of one CDR3 protein and shows their most common DNA and genes. The table for this sample lists 450,000 to 550,000 distinct CDR3 sequences; approximately 21% of them were counted only once. The ten largest clones capture roughly an eighth of the sample. The sequencing here drew on PBMCs, taken 15 days after the yellow fever booster vaccination. These receptors all stem from a man aged 25-45 years who received the YFV17D yellow fever vaccine.

This clonotype has only a few counts. V gene TRBV7-6 combines with J gene TRBJ2-3; D perhaps matches TRBD1 (5 bases). This CDR3 spans 14 amino acids. V lost 5 bases to trimming and J lost 3 bases, with 12 bases between them. Germline assignment: CDR1 SGHVS and CDR2 FNYEAQ. The CDR3 region is CASSLKGATDTQYF. Here the CDR3 DNA reads TGTGCCAGCAGCCTAAAAGGGGCGACAGATACGCAGTATTTT.

This clonotype was counted a few times. The chain is built from TRBV4-3 and TRBJ2-7; the D call may be TRBD1 or TRBD2 (5 bases each). Germline-derived CDR1 and CDR2 are LGHNA and YSLEER. V was trimmed by 0 bases and J by 3 bases, leaving 27 bases between them. The CDR3 spans 20 residues. The CDR3 is CASSQEYKRQGRIIVYEQYF. For the CDR3, the DNA is TGCGCCAGCAGCCAAGAATATAAGCGGCAGGGTCGTATTATAGTCTACGAGCAGTACTTC.

CDR3 in amino acids: CASRPDVLSTDTQYF. The CDR3 DNA reads TGCGCCAGCAGGCCGGACGTCCTTTCCACAGATACGCAGTATTTT. The V call is TRBV5-1, the J call TRBJ2-3; D remains ambiguous. CDR1 and CDR2 from the germline V gene are SGHRS and YFSETQ. This CDR3 has 15 amino acids. V shed 5 bases and J shed 2 bases, with 15 bases lying between them.

This clonotype was seen only a few times. DNA of the CDR3: TGTGCCAGCAGCCCGCCGGGACAGGGAAAAATAACCGGGGAGCTGTTTTTT. This codes for CASSPPGQGKITGELFF. The V and J genes are TRBV7-9 and TRBJ2-2; 9 nucleotides line up with TRBD1. V was clipped by 5 bases and J by 5 bases; unmatched bases: 12. Per the germline V gene, CDR1 is SEHNR and CDR2 is FQNEAQ (reference sequence). The CDR3 has 17 residues.

In its sample, this clonotype was seen a few times. The J gene is TRBJ2-4, the V gene TRBV7-9; D unclear. The CDR3 is 13 amino acids. Trimming left V 3 bases short and J 8 bases short, with 11 bases between. Germline CDR1 reads SEHNR; CDR2 reads FQNEAQ (reference sequence). Here the CDR3 DNA reads TGTGCCAGCAGCTTGGATAACAGTGACATTCAGTACTTC. Its translation is CASSLDNSDIQYF.

There are a few counts of this clonotype. The chain uses TRBV6-2 or TRBV6-3 and TRBJ2-5; TRBD1 aligns across 9 bases. CDR3 length equals 15 residues. Per germline, CDR1 MNHEY and CDR2 SVGEGT. V was clipped by 0 bases and J by 6 bases; unmatched bases: 5. The CDR3 nucleotides are TGTGCCAGCAGTTACTCGCTCGGACAGGGGAAGACCCAGTACTTC. Translation: CASSYSLGQGKTQYF.

This clonotype was found a few times. The chain is built from TRBV7-2 and TRBJ2-2; perhaps TRBD2 as D (5 bases). The V gene's germline CDR1 is SGHTA and CDR2 FQGNSA. Deletions cut 7 bases from V and 5 bases from J, with 14 bases between. The CDR3 consists of 14 residues. CDR3 region: CASNSLGVTGELFF. The CDR3, as DNA: TGTGCCAGCAACTCGTTGGGAGTTACCGGGGAGCTGTTTTTT.

V gene TRBV27 combines with J gene TRBJ2-1; D perhaps matches TRBD2 (5 bases). Germline assignment: CDR1 MNHEY and CDR2 SMNVEV (reference sequence). The CDR3 covers 14 residues. Trimming took 5 bases from V and 4 from J, leaving 12 bases between them. This CDR3 reads CASSNLARYNEQFF. The CDR3 DNA follows: TGTGCCAGCAGTAACTTAGCGAGATACAATGAGCAGTTCTTC.

This clonotype occurred a few times. The genes are TRBV6-5 and TRBJ2-3, with 10 bases fitting TRBD2. Per the germline V gene, CDR1 is MNHEY and CDR2 is SVGAGI. The J segment lost 3 bases and the V segment lost 2 bases, leaving 8 bases of the junction unmatched. The CDR3 contains 17 residues. CDR3 protein: CASSYEPSGGATDTQYF. The CDR3 DNA follows: TGTGCCAGCAGTTACGAGCCAAGCGGGGGGGCGACAGATACGCAGTATTTT.

The chain is built from TRBV19 and TRBJ1-1; TRBD1 might be the D (5 bases). This CDR3 spans 15 amino acids. Germline-derived CDR1 and CDR2 are LNHDA and SQIVND (reference sequence). Trimming pared 4 bases from V and 1 base from J, leaving 13 bases between. CDR3 sequence reads: CASSTFQGPNTEAFF. CDR3 nucleotide sequence: TGTGCCAGTAGTACCTTCCAGGGACCGAACACTGAAGCTTTCTTT.

This clonotype occurred a few times. The chain uses TRBV29-1 and TRBJ2-2, with 7 bases lining up with TRBD2. This CDR3 region has 15 residues. The germline gives CDR1 SQVTM, CDR2 ANQGSEA. Unmatched junction bases numbered 6, after V lost 0 bases and J lost 5 bases. The CDR3 loop is CSVEEWGGGTGELFF. The CDR3 DNA reads as TGCAGCGTTGAAGAGTGGGGGGGAGGTACCGGGGAGCTGTTTTTT.

This chain joins TRBV5-4 and TRBJ2-7, with no clear D. The germline V gene has CDR1 SGHNT and CDR2 YYREEE (reference sequence). V shed 3 bases and J shed 2 bases, with 15 bases lying between them. This CDR3 contains 15 residues. In DNA, the CDR3 is TGTGCCAGCAGCTCACCAACACTCTTTCCCTACGAGCAGTACTTC. This codes for CASSSPTLFPYEQYF.

V and J are TRBV24-1 and TRBJ2-5; perhaps D is TRBD1 or TRBD2 (7 bases each). The CDR3 length is 14 residues. The germline V gene has CDR1 KGHDR and CDR2 SFDVKD. Trimming cost V 5 bases and J 5 bases, with 14 bases left between them. CDR3 coding DNA: TGTGCCACCAGTGCTCAGGGGGGGTTGGAGACCCAGTACTTC. Its protein product is CATSAQGGLETQYF.

The chain uses TRBV6-1 and TRBJ2-7; the match to TRBD1 covers 11 bases. V gave up 4 bases and J gave up 3 bases; unmatched junction bases: 2. The germline V gene has CDR1 MNHNS and CDR2 SASEGT. The CDR3 loop spans 14 amino acids. CDR3 nucleotides: TGTGCCAGCAGTGGGGGGACAGGGGGCTACGAGCAGTACTTC. Translated, it gives CASSGGTGGYEQYF.

The rearrangement uses TRBV4-1 and TRBJ2-3, with D perhaps assigned TRBD1 or TRBD2 (6 bases each). This CDR3 is 15 amino acids long. CDR1 is MGHRA, CDR2 YSYEKL, per germline. V was shortened by 1 base and J by 4 bases, with 12 bases between the two germline ends. This chain's CDR3 is CASSQARGVADTQYF. As DNA, the CDR3 is TGCGCCAGCAGCCAAGCGAGGGGGGTTGCAGATACGCAGTATTTT.

This clonotype was counted ten times or more. The chain links TRBV27 to TRBJ2-5; D possibly corresponds to TRBD1 (6 bases). Trimming cost V 3 bases and J 0 bases, with 17 bases left between them. Looked up from germline, CDR1 is MNHEY and CDR2 is SMNVEV (reference sequence). CDR3 size: 17 residues. CDR3 coding DNA: TGTGCCAGCAGTTTCATCCGGGACACTGGGTACCAAGAGACCCAGTACTTC. This gives the protein CASSFIRDTGYQETQYF.

J is TRBJ2-5 and V is TRBV2; D may be TRBD1 (6 bases). Trimming removed 1 base at V and 5 bases at J, with 17 bases between. CDR3 length: 16 amino acids. CDR1 and CDR2 from the germline V gene are SNHLY and FYNNEI. CDR3 DNA sequence: TGTGCCAGCAGTGAAGGAGGACAGCGGTCCGCGGAGACCCAGTACTTC. This sequence encodes CASSEGGQRSAETQYF.

The chain carries TRBV20-1 and TRBJ2-3, with TRBD2 matching 8 bases. Germline CDR1 reads DFQATT; CDR2 reads SNEGSKA (reference sequence). V was pared by 1 base and J by 4 bases, with 7 bases of the junction left unmatched. There are 15 residues in the CDR3. The CDR3 DNA reads as TGCAGTGCTAGAGTTGAAGCGGGAGCATCAGATACGCAGTATTTT. This gives the protein CSARVEAGASDTQYF.